These 25 T cell receptor beta chains were sequenced from one sample in a study of blood T cell repertoires in COVID-19. Profiled with immunoSEQ multiplex PCR; TCRdb holds only in-frame clones, not every one. The profile covers about 200,000 clones, with around four fifths appearing a single time and approximately 0.99% taken by the ten largest. The sample was peripheral blood. These receptors came from a man aged 55-75 years with COVID-19, enrolled during active disease.

The V call is TRBV30, the J call TRBJ1-5, with D maybe TRBD1 (6 bases). The CDR3 loop spans 12 amino acids. In germline, CDR1 is GTSNPN, CDR2 SVGIG (reference sequence). Trimming pared 7 bases from V and 9 bases from J, leaving 16 bases between. The DNA of the CDR3 is TGTGCCTCCGATCAGGGGCTGGGGCCCCAGCATTTT. Amino acid sequence: CASDQGLGPQHF.

J is TRBJ1-1 and V is TRBV5-1; no clear D gene. This CDR3 comprises 15 residues. Trimming took 0 bases from V and 0 from J, leaving 9 bases between them. Per germline, CDR1 SGHRS and CDR2 YFSETQ. For the CDR3, the DNA is TGCGCCAGCAGCTTGGGTGGCACCCTGAACACTGAAGCTTTCTTT. Its protein is CASSLGGTLNTEAFF.

This clone has just a few counts. The chain uses TRBV18 and TRBJ1-3; D is unclear. Germline lookup yields CDR1 KGHSH and CDR2 LQKENI. The CDR3 spans 14 residues. V was pared by 7 bases and J by 3 bases, with 13 bases between. The CDR3 DNA sequence: TGTGCCAGCTTCTTCGACTTAGGTGGAAACACCATATATTTT. This gives the protein CASFFDLGGNTIYF.

The rearrangement uses TRBV19 and TRBJ1-2, with a weak D call TRBD1 (6 bases). V dropped 5 bases and J dropped 7 bases, with 11 bases sitting between them. The CDR3 runs 12 residues. Germline V gene data show CDR1 as LNHDA and CDR2 as SQIVND (reference sequence). In DNA form, the CDR3 reads TGTGCCAGTAGTTCCGGGGGGGCTGGCTACACCTTC. Residues: CASSSGGAGYTF. Together with reference TRBV19 and TRBJ1-2, the CDR3 gives the full variable domain: DGGITQSPKYLFRKEGQNVTLSCEQNLNHDAMYWYRQDPGQGLRLIYYSQIVNDFQKGDIAEGYSVSREKKESFPLTVTSAQKNPTAFYLCASSSGGAGYTFGSGTRLTVV.

This clone was detected once. The CDR3 region has the DNA TGTGCCAGCAGCCAAGGACAGCTCTCCTACGAGCAGTACTTC. The encoded protein is CASSQGQLSYEQYF. The chain is built from TRBV3-1 (or the pseudogene TRBV3-2) and TRBJ2-7; possible D gene TRBD1, 5 bases. The V and J ends lost 1 base and 0 bases respectively, with 7 bases between them. CDR1 is LGHDT and CDR2 is YNNKEL in the germline V gene (reference sequence). This CDR3 has 14 amino acids.

CDR3 DNA: TGTGCCAGCAGCCTAGACAGTGAAGCTTTCTTT. Protein: CASSLDSEAFF. This chain connects TRBV7-9 to TRBJ1-1; D might be TRBD1 (5 bases). Trimming took off 5 bases at V and 7 bases at J, with 8 bases between the two ends. Germline V gene data show CDR1 as SEHNR and CDR2 as FQNEAQ (reference sequence). The CDR3 contains 11 residues. The variable domain in full, with the rest retrieved from reference TRBV7-9 and TRBJ1-1, is DTGVSQNPRHKITKRGQNVTFRCDPISEHNRLYWYRQTLGQGPEFLTYFQNEAQLEKSRLLSDRFSAERPKGSFSTLEIQRTEQGDSAMYLCASSLDSEAFFGQGTRLTVV.

This clone was recorded only once. V and J are TRBV25-1 and TRBJ1-4; D gene unclear. CDR3 length: 16 residues. The V end was cut by 5 bases, the J end by 4 bases, with 17 bases between. Germline V gene sequence: CDR1 MGHDK, CDR2 SYGVNS. For the CDR3, the DNA is TGTGCCAGCAGTCCACACGGGAGAGGGAATAATGAAAAACTGTTTTTT. Protein: CASSPHGRGNNEKLFF.

J is TRBJ1-2 and V is TRBV5-4; unclear D gene. The CDR3 runs to 14 residues. The V gene lost 0 bases and the J gene lost 7 bases, with 13 bases spanning the gap. The germline V gene has CDR1 SGHNT and CDR2 YYREEE (reference sequence). The CDR3 coding sequence is TGTGCCAGCAGCTTGGAAGGGAGGACGAGTGGCTACACCTTC. Protein sequence: CASSLEGRTSGYTF. The complete variable domain, with remaining parts taken from reference TRBV5-4 and TRBJ1-2, reads ETGVTQSPTHLIKTRGQQVTLRCSSQSGHNTVSWYQQALGQGPQFIFQYYREEENGRGNFPPRFSGLQFPNYSSELNVNALELDDSALYLCASSLEGRTSGYTFGSGTRLTVV.

The rearrangement uses TRBV6-1 and TRBJ1-3; 8 positions agree with TRBD1. The V and J ends lost 2 bases and 0 bases, in that order; junction bases with no gene match: 9. CDR3 length: 18 amino acids. CDR1 MNHNS and CDR2 SASEGT come from the germline V gene. The CDR3 region is CASSERAGGRGSGNTIYF. In DNA form, the CDR3 reads TGTGCCAGCAGTGAACGGGCAGGGGGCAGAGGCTCTGGAAACACCATATATTTT.

This chain joins TRBV3-1 (or the pseudogene TRBV3-2) and TRBJ1-2, with a weak D call TRBD1 (5 bases). The ends were cut back, 8 bases at V and 8 bases at J, with 18 bases in the middle. Germline V lookup: CDR1 LGHDT, CDR2 YNNKEL (reference sequence). The CDR3 runs 13 residues. The CDR3 DNA sequence: TGTGCCAGCGGGGAGGGACCCGCGGCCGGCTACACCTTC. This sequence encodes CASGEGPAAGYTF.

The chain is built from TRBV2 and TRBJ1-5; maybe TRBD1 (6 bases). Germline lookup yields CDR1 SNHLY and CDR2 FYNNEI. V was pared by 4 bases and J by 6 bases, with 10 bases between. This CDR3 has 13 residues. CDR3 sequence (DNA): TGTGCCAGCAGTGGGGGGGGCCCTCAGCCCCAGCATTTT. This codes for CASSGGGPQPQHF.

The rearrangement uses TRBV7-2 and TRBJ1-1; D not certain. Germline V lookup: CDR1 SGHTA, CDR2 FQGNSA. Trimming removed 2 bases at V and 0 bases at J, with 10 bases between. The CDR3 length is 15 residues. The CDR3 loop reads CASSLPGGMNTEAFF. In nucleotides, the CDR3 is TGTGCCAGCAGCTTACCGGGAGGGATGAACACTGAAGCTTTCTTT.

This chain links TRBV5-5 with TRBJ1-6; D is undetermined. Per germline, CDR1 SGHKS and CDR2 YYEKEE (reference sequence). V was trimmed by 1 base and J by 8 bases, leaving 19 bases between them. This CDR3 is built from 17 residues. The CDR3 spells CASSLNIKGTEDSPLHF. The DNA for the CDR3 is TGTGCCAGCAGCTTGAATATAAAGGGAACGGAGGATTCACCCCTCCACTTT.

The CDR3 DNA reads TGTGCCAGCAGCTTAGGTGGACAGGGGAAATACGAGCAGTACTTC. It encodes CASSLGGQGKYEQYF. The chain is built from TRBV7-2 and TRBJ2-7; 9 bases map to TRBD1. The CDR3 extends over 15 amino acids. CDR1 SGHTA and CDR2 FQGNSA come from the germline V gene. The junction had 5 bases not matched to a gene; V was cut back by 1 base and J by 4 bases.

This clone was observed a single time. The chain employs TRBV30 and TRBJ1-5, with 7 nucleotides matching TRBD1. Germline-derived CDR1 and CDR2 are GTSNPN and SVGIG (reference sequence). Trimming removed 4 bases from V and 5 bases from J; junction bases left unmatched: 8. CDR3 length: 14 residues. The CDR3 DNA sequence: TGTGCCTGGAATCGGGACAGCGTAGATCAGCCCCAGCATTTT. This encodes CAWNRDSVDQPQHF.

The V and J genes are TRBV27 and TRBJ2-1; the match to TRBD1 covers 7 bases. The trim removed 1 base at V and 4 bases at J, leaving 13 bases unmatched. Germline V gene lookup returns CDR1 MNHEY and CDR2 SMNVEV (reference sequence). CDR3 size: 18 residues. Here the CDR3 DNA reads TGTGCCAGCAGTTTATGGGACCTTCAGGGGGTTAAGTACAATGAGCAGTTCTTC. Protein: CASSLWDLQGVKYNEQFF.

The V and J genes are TRBV7-2 and TRBJ1-6; D not certain. Germline lookup yields CDR1 SGHTA and CDR2 FQGNSA. This CDR3 spans 12 amino acids. Trimming removed 5 bases at V and 14 bases at J, with 13 bases between. The CDR3 loop is CASSIGGLALHF. The CDR3 nucleotides read TGTGCCAGCAGCATTGGAGGTTTAGCCCTCCACTTT.

The chain joins TRBV5-1 to TRBJ1-1, with a tentative D call TRBD1 (6 bases). V lost 6 bases and J 6 bases, leaving 9 bases between the germline ends. Germline V gives CDR1 SGHRS, CDR2 YFSETQ. The CDR3 consists of 11 residues. CDR3 coding DNA: TGCGCCAGCACCAGGGGTGCTGAAGCTTTCTTT. It codes for CASTRGAEAFF.

The chain uses TRBV30 and TRBJ1-2; possibly TRBD1 for D (6 bases). The germline V gene encodes CDR1 GTSNPN and CDR2 SVGIG (reference sequence). Trimming pared 3 bases from V and 4 bases from J, leaving 24 bases between. This CDR3 contains 17 residues. CDR3 sequence (DNA): TGTGCCTGGAGGCGTACCCGCCCCTGGGGGCCTACCTATGGCTACACCTTC. As protein: CAWRRTRPWGPTYGYTF.

V usage is TRBV28 and J usage is TRBJ2-1; 7 bases fit TRBD1. The CDR3 length is 15 residues. The V segment lost 5 bases and the J segment 5 bases; nucleotides outside the gene matches: 9. Germline V gene sequence: CDR1 MDHEN, CDR2 SYDVKM. CDR3 sequence (DNA): TGTGCCAGCAGTGCCCCCGGGACAGTTAACAATGAGCAGTTCTTC. Protein product: CASSAPGTVNNEQFF.

This rearrangement joins TRBV7-9 to TRBJ2-2; D may be TRBD1 (5 bases). Germline CDR1 reads SEHNR; CDR2 reads FQNEAQ (reference sequence). This CDR3 is 14 amino acids long. V dropped 1 base and J dropped 4 bases, with 7 bases sitting between them. CDR3 sequence reads: CASSLGQGTGELFF. As DNA, the CDR3 is TGTGCCAGCAGCTTAGGGCAGGGCACCGGGGAGCTGTTTTTT.

This chain links TRBV5-5 with TRBJ1-6; D unclear. CDR3 length: 15 residues. Germline CDR1 and CDR2: SGHKS and YYEKEE (reference sequence). Trimming took 0 bases from V and 5 from J, leaving 9 bases between them. CDR3 residues: CASSLEPTNNSPLHF. The DNA for the CDR3 is TGTGCCAGCAGCTTGGAGCCCACGAATAATTCACCCCTCCACTTT.

V is TRBV9 and J is TRBJ1-1; D gene unclear. CDR1 and CDR2 (germline): SGDLS, YYNGEE. V gave up 4 bases and J gave up 5 bases, with 12 bases separating them. The CDR3 has 13 residues. In DNA form, the CDR3 reads TGTGCCAGCAGCATCCCCGGAGCGACTGAAGCTTTCTTT. It codes for CASSIPGATEAFF.

This clone was counted once. V is TRBV3-1 (or the pseudogene TRBV3-2) and J is TRBJ2-7; 7 bases are a match to TRBD1. The length of the CDR3 is 14 residues. Unmatched junction bases numbered 4, after V lost 4 bases and J lost 1 base. Germline CDR1 is LGHDT and CDR2 is YNNKEL (reference sequence). This CDR3 is CASSPQGESYEQYF. The CDR3, as DNA: TGTGCCAGCAGCCCCCAGGGGGAGTCCTACGAGCAGTACTTC.

This clone has only a few counts. The chain couples TRBV6-5 to TRBJ1-1; 9 nucleotides agree with TRBD1. CDR3 length: 15 amino acids. The ends lost 7 bases at V and 0 bases at J; junction bases unmatched: 6. CDR1 is MNHEY, CDR2 SVGAGI, per germline. CDR3 nucleotide sequence: TGTGCCAGCACTATGGACAGGGGCATGAACACTGAAGCTTTCTTT. Encoded protein: CASTMDRGMNTEAFF.